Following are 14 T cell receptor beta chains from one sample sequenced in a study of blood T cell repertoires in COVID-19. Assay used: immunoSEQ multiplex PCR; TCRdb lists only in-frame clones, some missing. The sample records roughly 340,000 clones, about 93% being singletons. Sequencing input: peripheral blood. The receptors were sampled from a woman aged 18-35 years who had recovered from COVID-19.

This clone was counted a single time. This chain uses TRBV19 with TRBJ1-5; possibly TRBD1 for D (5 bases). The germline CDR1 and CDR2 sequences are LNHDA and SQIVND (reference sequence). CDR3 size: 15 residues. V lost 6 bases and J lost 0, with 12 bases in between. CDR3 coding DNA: TGTGCCAGTAGCCCCGGGGGTTATAGCAATCAGCCCCAGCATTTT. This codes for CASSPGGYSNQPQHF. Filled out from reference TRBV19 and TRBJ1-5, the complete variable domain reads DGGITQSPKYLFRKEGQNVTLSCEQNLNHDAMYWYRQDPGQGLRLIYYSQIVNDFQKGDIAEGYSVSREKKESFPLTVTSAQKNPTAFYLCASSPGGYSNQPQHFGDGTRLSIL.

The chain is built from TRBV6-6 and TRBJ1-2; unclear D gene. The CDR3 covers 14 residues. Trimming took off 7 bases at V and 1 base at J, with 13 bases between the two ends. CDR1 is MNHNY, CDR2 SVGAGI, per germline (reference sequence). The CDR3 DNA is TGTGCCAGCATCTCTACCACGCTTAACTATGGCTACACCTTC. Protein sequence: CASISTTLNYGYTF.

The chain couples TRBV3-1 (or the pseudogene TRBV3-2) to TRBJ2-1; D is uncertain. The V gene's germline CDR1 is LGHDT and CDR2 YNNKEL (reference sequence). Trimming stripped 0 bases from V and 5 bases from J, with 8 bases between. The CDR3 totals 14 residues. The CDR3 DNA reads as TGTGCCAGCAGCCAAGATCGCCTAAACAATGAGCAGTTCTTC. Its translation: CASSQDRLNNEQFF.

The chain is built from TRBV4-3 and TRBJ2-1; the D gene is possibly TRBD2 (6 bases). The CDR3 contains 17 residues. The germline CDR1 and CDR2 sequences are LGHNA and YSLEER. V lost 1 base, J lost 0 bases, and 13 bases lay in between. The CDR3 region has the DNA TGCGCCAGCAGCCAAGTTCAGCGGGTGCTCTCCTACAATGAGCAGTTCTTC. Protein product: CASSQVQRVLSYNEQFF.

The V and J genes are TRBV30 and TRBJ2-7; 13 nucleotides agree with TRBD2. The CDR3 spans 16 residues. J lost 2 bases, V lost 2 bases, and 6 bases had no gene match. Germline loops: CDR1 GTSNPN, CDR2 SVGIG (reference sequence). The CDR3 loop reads CAWSTLAGGPPYEQYV. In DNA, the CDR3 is TGTGCCTGGAGTACACTAGCGGGAGGGCCCCCCTACGAGCAGTACGTC.

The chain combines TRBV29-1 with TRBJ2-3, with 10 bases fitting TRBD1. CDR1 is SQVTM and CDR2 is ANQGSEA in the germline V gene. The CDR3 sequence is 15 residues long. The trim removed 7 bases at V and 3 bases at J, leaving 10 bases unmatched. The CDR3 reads CSAIPGQGKTDTQYF. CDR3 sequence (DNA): TGCAGCGCCATACCGGGACAGGGGAAAACAGATACGCAGTATTTT.

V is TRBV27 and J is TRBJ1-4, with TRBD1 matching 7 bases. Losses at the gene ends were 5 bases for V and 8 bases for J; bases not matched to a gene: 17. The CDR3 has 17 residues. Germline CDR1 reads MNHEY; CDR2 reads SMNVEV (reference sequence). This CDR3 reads CASSPLLPTGREEKLFF. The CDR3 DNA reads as TGTGCCAGCAGTCCATTACTTCCGACAGGGCGGGAAGAAAAACTGTTTTTT.

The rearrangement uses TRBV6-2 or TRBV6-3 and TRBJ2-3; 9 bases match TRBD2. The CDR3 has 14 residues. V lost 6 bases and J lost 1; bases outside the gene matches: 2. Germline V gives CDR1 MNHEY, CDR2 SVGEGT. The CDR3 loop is CASSRTSGTDTQYF. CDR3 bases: TGTGCCAGCAGCAGGACTAGCGGCACAGATACGCAGTATTTT.

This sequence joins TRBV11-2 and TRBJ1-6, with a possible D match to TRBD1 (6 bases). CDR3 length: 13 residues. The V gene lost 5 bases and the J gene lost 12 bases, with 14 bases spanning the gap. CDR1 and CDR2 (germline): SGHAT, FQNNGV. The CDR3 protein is CASSADRRLPLHF. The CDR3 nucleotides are TGTGCCAGCAGCGCGGACAGACGGTTACCCCTCCACTTT. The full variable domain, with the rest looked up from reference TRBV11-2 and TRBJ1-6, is EAGVAQSPRYKIIEKRQSVAFWCNPISGHATLYWYQQILGQGPKLLIQFQNNGVVDDSQLPKDRFSAERLKGVDSTLKIQPAKLEDSAVYLCASSADRRLPLHFGNGTRLTVT.

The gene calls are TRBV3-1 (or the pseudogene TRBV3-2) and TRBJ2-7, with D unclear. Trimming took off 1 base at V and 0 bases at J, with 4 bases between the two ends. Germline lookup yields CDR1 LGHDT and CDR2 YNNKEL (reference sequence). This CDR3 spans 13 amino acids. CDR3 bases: TGTGCCAGCAGCCAAGCGGGCTCCTACGAGCAGTACGTC. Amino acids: CASSQAGSYEQYV.

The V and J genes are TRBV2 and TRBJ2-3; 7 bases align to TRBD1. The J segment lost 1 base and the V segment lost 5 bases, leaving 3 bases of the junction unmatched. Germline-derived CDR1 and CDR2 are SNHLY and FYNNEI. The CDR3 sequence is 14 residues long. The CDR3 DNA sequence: TGTGCCAGCAGTCAAGGACAGGGCACAGATACGCAGTATTTT. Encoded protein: CASSQGQGTDTQYF. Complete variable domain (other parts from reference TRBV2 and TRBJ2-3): EPEVTQTPSHQVTQMGQEVILRCVPISNHLYFYWYRQILGQKVEFLVSFYNNEISEKSEIFDDQFSVERPDGSNFTLKIRSTKLEDSAMYFCASSQGQGTDTQYFGPGTRLTVL.

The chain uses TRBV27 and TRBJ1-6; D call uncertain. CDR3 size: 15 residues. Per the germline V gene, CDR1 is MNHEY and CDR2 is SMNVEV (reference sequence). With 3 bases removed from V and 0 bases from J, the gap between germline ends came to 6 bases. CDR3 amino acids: CASSFKSSYNSPLHF. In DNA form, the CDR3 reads TGTGCCAGCAGTTTTAAGAGCTCCTATAATTCACCCCTCCACTTT.

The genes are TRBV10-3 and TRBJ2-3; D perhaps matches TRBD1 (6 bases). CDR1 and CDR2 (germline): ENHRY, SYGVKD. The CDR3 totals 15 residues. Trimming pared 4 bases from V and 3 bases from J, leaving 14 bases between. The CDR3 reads CAISGPRGITDTQYF. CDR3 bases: TGTGCCATCAGTGGACCTAGGGGGATAACAGATACGCAGTATTTT.

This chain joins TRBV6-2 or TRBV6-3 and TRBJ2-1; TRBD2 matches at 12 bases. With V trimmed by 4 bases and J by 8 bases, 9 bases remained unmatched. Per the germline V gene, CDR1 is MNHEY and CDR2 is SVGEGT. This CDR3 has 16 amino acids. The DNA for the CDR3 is TGTGCCAGCAGTTTAGCGACTAGCGGGAGTCCGGATGAGCAGTTCTTC. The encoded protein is CASSLATSGSPDEQFF.